This record covers a single TCR beta chain. The sample belongs to a study of blood T cell repertoires in COVID-19. V was pared by 7 bases and J by 0 bases, with 21 bases between. The CDR3 has 17 residues. Germline-derived CDR1 and CDR2 are MNHEY and SMNVEV (reference sequence). The protocol was immunoSEQ multiplex PCR, while the TCRdb copy is restricted to in-frame clones and leaves out a portion. The table records about 380,000 clones, roughly 87% of them present only once. The sequencing sample was made of PBMCs or T cells enriched from blood (not recorded which). V and J are TRBV27 and TRBJ1-1; a possible D gene is TRBD1 (6 bases). The clonotype originates from a woman in her thirties who had recovered from COVID-19. The CDR3 nucleotides are TGTGCCAGCACCCCCTGGGGAACAGGGACGGTGAACACTGAAGCTTTCTTT. Its translation: CASTPWGTGTVNTEAFF.